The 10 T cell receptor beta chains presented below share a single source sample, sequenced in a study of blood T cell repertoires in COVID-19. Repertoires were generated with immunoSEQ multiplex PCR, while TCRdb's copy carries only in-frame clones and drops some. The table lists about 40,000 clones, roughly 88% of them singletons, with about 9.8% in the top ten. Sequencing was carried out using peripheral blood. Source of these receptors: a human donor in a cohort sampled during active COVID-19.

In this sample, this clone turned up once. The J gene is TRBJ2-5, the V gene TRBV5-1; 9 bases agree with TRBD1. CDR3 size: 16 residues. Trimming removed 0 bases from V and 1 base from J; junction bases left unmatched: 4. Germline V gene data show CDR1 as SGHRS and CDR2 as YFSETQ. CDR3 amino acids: CASSLVGTGLQETQYF. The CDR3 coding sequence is TGCGCCAGCAGCTTGGTCGGGACAGGGCTCCAAGAGACCCAGTACTTC.

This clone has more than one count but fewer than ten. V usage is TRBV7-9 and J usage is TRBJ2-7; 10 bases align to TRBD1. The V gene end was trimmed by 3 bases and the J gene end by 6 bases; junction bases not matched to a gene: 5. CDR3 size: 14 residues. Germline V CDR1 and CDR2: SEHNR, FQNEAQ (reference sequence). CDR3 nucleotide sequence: TGTGCCAGCAGCTTCGACAGGGGGCCTGGCGAGCAGTACTTC. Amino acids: CASSFDRGPGEQYF.

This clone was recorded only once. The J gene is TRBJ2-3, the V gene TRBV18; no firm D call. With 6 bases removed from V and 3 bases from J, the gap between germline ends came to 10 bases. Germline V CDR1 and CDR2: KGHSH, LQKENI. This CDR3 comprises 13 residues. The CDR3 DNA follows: TGTGCCAGCTCTTCAAGCGTTACAGATACGCAGTATTTT. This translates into CASSSSVTDTQYF.

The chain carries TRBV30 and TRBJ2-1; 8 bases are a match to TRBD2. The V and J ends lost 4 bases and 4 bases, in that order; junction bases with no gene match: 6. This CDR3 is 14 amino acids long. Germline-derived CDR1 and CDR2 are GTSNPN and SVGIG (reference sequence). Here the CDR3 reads CAWTTSEVYNEQFF. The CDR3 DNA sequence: TGTGCCTGGACGACTAGCGAGGTTTACAATGAGCAGTTCTTC.

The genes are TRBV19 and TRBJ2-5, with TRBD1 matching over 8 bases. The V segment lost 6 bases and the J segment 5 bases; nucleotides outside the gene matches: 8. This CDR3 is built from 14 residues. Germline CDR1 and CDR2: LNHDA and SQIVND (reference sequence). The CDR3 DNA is TGTGCCAGTAGGGGGACAGGCTCCCGGGAGACCCAGTACTTC. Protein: CASRGTGSRETQYF.

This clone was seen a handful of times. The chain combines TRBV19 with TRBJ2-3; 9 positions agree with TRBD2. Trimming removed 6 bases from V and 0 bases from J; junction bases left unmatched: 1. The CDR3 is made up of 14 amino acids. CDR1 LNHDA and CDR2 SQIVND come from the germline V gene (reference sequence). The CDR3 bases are TGTGCCAGTAGCACTAGCGGGAGCACAGATACGCAGTATTTT. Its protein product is CASSTSGSTDTQYF.

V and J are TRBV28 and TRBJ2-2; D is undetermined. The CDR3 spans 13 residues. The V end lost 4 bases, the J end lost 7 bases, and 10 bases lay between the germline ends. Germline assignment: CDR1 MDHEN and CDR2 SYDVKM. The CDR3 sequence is CASSSPASGELFF. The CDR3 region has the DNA TGTGCCAGCAGTTCCCCCGCTAGCGGGGAGCTGTTTTTT.

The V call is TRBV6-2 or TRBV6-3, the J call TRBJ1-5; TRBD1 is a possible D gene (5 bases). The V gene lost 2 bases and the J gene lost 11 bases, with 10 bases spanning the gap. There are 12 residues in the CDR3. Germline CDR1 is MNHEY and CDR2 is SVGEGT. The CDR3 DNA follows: TGTGCCAGCAGTTACCGGGGGGTGGCCCAGCATTTT. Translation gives CASSYRGVAQHF.

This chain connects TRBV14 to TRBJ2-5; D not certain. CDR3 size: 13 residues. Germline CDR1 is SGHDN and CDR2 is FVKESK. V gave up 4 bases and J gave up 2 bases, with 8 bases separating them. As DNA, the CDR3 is TGTGCCAGCAGCCGAAGGAGTCAAGAGACCCAGTACTTC. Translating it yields CASSRRSQETQYF. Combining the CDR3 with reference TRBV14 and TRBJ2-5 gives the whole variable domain EAGVTQFPSHSVIEKGQTVTLRCDPISGHDNLYWYRRVMGKEIKFLLHFVKESKQDESGMPNNRFLAERTGGTYSTLKVQPAELEDSGVYFCASSRRSQETQYFGPGTRLLVL.

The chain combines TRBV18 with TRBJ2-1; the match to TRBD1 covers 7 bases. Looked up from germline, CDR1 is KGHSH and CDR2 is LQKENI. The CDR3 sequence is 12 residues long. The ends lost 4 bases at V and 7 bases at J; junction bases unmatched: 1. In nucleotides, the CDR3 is TGTGCCAGCTCACAACAGGGGAATGAGCAGTTCTTC. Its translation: CASSQQGNEQFF.